Detailed here is one TCR beta chain. Its antigen remains unidentified. The TCRbeta library incorporated unique molecular identifiers. TCRdb itself ran the PCR reads through MiXCR, one entry per CDR3 protein. The sample has 120,000 to 150,000 distinct CDR3 sequences; 7.5% to 9% are singletons. The entry originates in a study of T-cell reconstitution after alpha-beta-depleted transplantation in children. Regarding the study as a whole: The study reportedly traced alpha-beta T cells about two months after transplant to several hundred expanded graft clones. There were some patients whose high TCRbeta diversity at day 60 came from surviving recipient T cells and thymic progenitors. T-cell counts and diversity were attributed mostly to newly produced T cells one year after transplant.

CDR3 length equals 16 residues. In germline, CDR1 is SGHRS, CDR2 YFSETQ. The V gene end was trimmed by 4 bases and the J gene end by 6 bases; junction bases not matched to a gene: 10. This sequence was found in a female patient aged 2 to 10 who had a stem cell transplant for congenital amegakaryocytic thrombocytopenia, so the T cells may come from the graft donor. The starting material was PBMCs, mostly from graft donor cells, obtained 180 days after TCRalphabeta/CD19-depleted stem cell transplant. This sequence joins TRBV5-1 and TRBJ2-1, with 10 bases lining up with TRBD1. The CDR3 protein is CASSRQGATLGNEQFF. In DNA, the CDR3 is TGCGCCAGCAGCAGACAGGGGGCCACTTTGGGCAATGAGCAGTTCTTC.